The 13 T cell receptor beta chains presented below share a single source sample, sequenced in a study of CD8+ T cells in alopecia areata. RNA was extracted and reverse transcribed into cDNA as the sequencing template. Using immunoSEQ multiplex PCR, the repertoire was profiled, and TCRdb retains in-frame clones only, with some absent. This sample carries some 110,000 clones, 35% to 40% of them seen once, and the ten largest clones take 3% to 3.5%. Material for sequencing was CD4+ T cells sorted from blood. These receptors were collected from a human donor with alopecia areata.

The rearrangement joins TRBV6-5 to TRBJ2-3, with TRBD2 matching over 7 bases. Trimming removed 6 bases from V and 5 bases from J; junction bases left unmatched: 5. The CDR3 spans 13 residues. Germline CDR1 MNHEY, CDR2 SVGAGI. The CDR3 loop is CASSLRGEDTQYF. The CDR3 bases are TGTGCCAGCAGCCTTCGGGGGGAAGATACGCAGTATTTT.

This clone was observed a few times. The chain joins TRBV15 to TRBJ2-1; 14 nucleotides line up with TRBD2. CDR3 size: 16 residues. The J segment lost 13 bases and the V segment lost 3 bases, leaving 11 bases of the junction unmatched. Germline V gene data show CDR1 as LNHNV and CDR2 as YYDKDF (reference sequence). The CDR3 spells CATSRDTGLAGARQFF. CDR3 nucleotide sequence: TGTGCCACCAGCAGGGATACGGGACTAGCGGGAGCCCGACAGTTCTTC.

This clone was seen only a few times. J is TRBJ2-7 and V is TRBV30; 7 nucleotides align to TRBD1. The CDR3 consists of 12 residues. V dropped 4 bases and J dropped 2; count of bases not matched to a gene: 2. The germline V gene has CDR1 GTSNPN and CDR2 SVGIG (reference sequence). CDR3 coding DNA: TGTGCCTGGAACAGGGGCCCCTACGAGCAGTACTTC. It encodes CAWNRGPYEQYF.

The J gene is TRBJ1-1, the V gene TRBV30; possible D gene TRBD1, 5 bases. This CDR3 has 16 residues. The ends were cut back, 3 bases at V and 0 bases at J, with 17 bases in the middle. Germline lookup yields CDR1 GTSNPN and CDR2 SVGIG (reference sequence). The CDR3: CAWRRYTGRLNTEAFF. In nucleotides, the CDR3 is TGTGCCTGGAGGCGATATACGGGACGGTTGAACACTGAAGCTTTCTTT.

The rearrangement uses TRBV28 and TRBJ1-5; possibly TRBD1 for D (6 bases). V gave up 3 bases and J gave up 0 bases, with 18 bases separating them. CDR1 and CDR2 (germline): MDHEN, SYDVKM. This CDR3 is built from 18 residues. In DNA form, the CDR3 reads TGTGCCAGCAGTTTCTCCCTAATACAGGGAAATAGCAATCAGCCCCAGCATTTT. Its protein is CASSFSLIQGNSNQPQHF.

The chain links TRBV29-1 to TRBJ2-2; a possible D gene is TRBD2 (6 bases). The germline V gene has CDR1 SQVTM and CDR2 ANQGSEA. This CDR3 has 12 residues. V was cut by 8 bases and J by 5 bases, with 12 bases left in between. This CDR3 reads CSSSGGTGELFF. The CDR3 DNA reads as TGCAGCTCTAGTGGGGGGACCGGGGAGCTGTTTTTT.

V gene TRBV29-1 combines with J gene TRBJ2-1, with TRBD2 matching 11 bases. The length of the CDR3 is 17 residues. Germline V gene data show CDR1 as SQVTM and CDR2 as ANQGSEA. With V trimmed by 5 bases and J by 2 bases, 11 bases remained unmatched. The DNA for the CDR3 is TGCAGCGTTCTGGGTAGCGGGGGGGCCTTAACCTACAATGAGCAGTTCTTC. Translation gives CSVLGSGGALTYNEQFF.

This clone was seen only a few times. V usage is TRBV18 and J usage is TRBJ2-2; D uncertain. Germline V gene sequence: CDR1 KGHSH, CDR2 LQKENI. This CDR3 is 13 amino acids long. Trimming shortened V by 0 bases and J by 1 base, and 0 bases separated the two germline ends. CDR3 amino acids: CASSPPNTGELFF. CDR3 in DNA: TGTGCCAGCTCACCACCGAACACCGGGGAGCTGTTTTTT.

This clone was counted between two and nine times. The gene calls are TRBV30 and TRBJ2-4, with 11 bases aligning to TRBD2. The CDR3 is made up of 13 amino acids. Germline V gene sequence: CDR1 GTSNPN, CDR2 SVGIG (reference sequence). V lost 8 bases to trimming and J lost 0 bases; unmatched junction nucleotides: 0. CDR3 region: CAGTSGAKNIQYF. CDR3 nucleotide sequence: TGTGCCGGGACTAGCGGAGCCAAAAACATTCAGTACTTC.

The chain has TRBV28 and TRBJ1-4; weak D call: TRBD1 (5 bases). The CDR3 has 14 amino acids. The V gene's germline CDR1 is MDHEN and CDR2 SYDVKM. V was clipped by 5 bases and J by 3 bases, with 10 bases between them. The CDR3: CASSGQGANEKLFF. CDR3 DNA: TGTGCCAGCAGTGGCCAGGGCGCTAATGAAAAACTGTTTTTT.

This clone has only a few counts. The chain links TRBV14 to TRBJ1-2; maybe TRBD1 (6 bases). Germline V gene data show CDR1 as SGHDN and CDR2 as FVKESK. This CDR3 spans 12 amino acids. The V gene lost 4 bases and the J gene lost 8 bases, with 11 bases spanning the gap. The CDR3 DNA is TGTGCCAGCAGCCCCCAGGGGTTGGGCTACACCTTC. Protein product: CASSPQGLGYTF.

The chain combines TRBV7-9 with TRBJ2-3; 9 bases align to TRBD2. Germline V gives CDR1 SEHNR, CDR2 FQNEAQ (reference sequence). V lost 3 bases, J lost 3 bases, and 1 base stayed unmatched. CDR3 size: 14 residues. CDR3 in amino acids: CASSFGLATDTQYF. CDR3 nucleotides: TGTGCCAGCAGCTTTGGACTAGCGACAGATACGCAGTATTTT.

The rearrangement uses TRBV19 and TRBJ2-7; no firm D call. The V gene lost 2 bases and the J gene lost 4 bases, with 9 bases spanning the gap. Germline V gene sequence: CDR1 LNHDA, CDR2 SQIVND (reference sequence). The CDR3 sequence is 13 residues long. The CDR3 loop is CASSINSGYEQYF. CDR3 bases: TGTGCCAGTAGTATAAATTCGGGTTACGAGCAGTACTTC.